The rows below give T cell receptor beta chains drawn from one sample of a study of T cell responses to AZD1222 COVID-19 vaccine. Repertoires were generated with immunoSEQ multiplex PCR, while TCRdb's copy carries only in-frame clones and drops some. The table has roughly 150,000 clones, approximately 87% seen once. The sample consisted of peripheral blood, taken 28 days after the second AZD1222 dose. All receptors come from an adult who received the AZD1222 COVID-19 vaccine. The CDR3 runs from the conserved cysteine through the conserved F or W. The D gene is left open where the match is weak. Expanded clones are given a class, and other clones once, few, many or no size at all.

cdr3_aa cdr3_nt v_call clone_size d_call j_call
CASSIQGANVEKLFF TGTGCCAGCAGTATACAGGGGGCGAACGTAGAAAAACTGTTTTTT TRBV2 once TRBD1 TRBJ1-4
CASSQESGAWGTEAFF TGCGCCAGCAGCCAAGAGTCCGGGGCATGGGGGACTGAAGCTTTCTTT TRBV4-1 - - TRBJ1-1
CASRLSRTGELFF TGTGCCAGTAGGTTATCGAGGACCGGGGAGCTGTTTTTT TRBV19 - - TRBJ2-2
CASSKAPRGTQYF TGTGCCAGTAGTAAGGCCCCCCGCGGGACCCAGTACTTC TRBV19 - - TRBJ2-5
CASSLDAAYEQYF TGTGCCAGCAGCCTGGACGCAGCCTACGAGCAGTACTTC TRBV12-3/TRBV12-4 - - TRBJ2-7
CASSVTSGSTDTQYF TGTGCCAGCAGCGTGACTAGCGGATCCACAGATACGCAGTATTTT TRBV9 - TRBD2 TRBJ2-3
CSAFDNEQFF TGCAGTGCTTTCGACAATGAGCAGTTCTTC TRBV20-1 few - TRBJ2-1
CASSSPAGGTYEQYF TGTGCCAGTAGTTCTCCAGCGGGAGGCACCTACGAGCAGTACTTC TRBV19 - TRBD2 TRBJ2-7
CASSLAPGLAGIEQYF TGTGCCAGCAGTTTGGCTCCTGGACTAGCGGGAATCGAGCAGTACTTC TRBV6-2/TRBV6-3 - TRBD2 TRBJ2-7
CASSPLTSGVTDTQYF TGTGCCAGCTCACCTCTGACTAGCGGGGTCACAGATACGCAGTATTTT TRBV18 - TRBD2 TRBJ2-3
CASSQDRGPGNTIYF TGTGCCAGCAGCCAAGACAGGGGGCCTGGAAACACCATATATTTT TRBV3-1/TRBV3-2 few TRBD1 TRBJ1-3
CASSLASGRAKGQYF TGTGCCAGCAGCTTGGCTAGCGGGAGGGCCAAGGGGCAGTACTTC TRBV5-6 - TRBD2 TRBJ2-7
CASRPSTGYFYGYTF TGTGCCAGCAGACCCTCGACAGGGTATTTCTATGGCTACACCTTC TRBV27 - TRBD1 TRBJ1-2
CASRPRTGRTEAFF TGTGCCAGCAGACCGCGGACAGGTAGGACTGAAGCTTTCTTT TRBV5-8 - TRBD1 TRBJ1-1
CASSSEGEARFAYTGELFF TGTGCCAGTAGTTCGGAGGGGGAGGCTCGCTTCGCTTATACCGGGGAGCTGTTTTTT TRBV19 - - TRBJ2-2
CASRLQPQHF TGTGCCAGCAGACTCCAGCCCCAGCATTTT TRBV28 once - TRBJ1-5
CASTLRQGRTEAFF TGTGCCAGCACCTTAAGACAGGGTAGGACTGAAGCTTTCTTT TRBV6-6 - TRBD1 TRBJ1-1
CAWSREISGNTIYF TGTGCCTGGAGTAGGGAAATCTCTGGAAACACCATATATTTT TRBV30 - - TRBJ1-3
CASRKTGTGNGYTF TGTGCCAGCAGAAAAACCGGGACAGGGAACGGCTACACCTTC TRBV5-8 - TRBD1 TRBJ1-2
CASSASADPTGELFF TGTGCCAGCAGCGCCTCGGCAGACCCAACCGGGGAGCTGTTTTTT TRBV9 - - TRBJ2-2
CASSLDGIGGGTDTQYF TGTGCCAGTAGTCTCGACGGGATCGGGGGTGGCACAGATACGCAGTATTTT TRBV19 once - TRBJ2-3
CASSSGGSFTDTQYF TGTGCCAGCAGCTCCGGTGGCAGCTTCACAGATACGCAGTATTTT TRBV7-9 - - TRBJ2-3
CASSTSGEYNEQFF TGTGCCAGCAGTACTAGCGGGGAATACAATGAGCAGTTCTTC TRBV7-3 - TRBD2 TRBJ2-1
CSVSRQGVGTEAFF TGCAGCGTTTCTCGGCAGGGGGTGGGCACTGAAGCTTTCTTT TRBV29-1 once TRBD1 TRBJ1-1
CASSQEIAGSYNEQFF TGTGCCAGCAGCCAAGAAATAGCGGGGTCCTACAATGAGCAGTTCTTC TRBV4-2 - TRBD2 TRBJ2-1
CASSSTFETGELFF TGTGCCAGCAGCTCGACCTTCGAAACCGGGGAGCTGTTTTTT TRBV3-1/TRBV3-2 - - TRBJ2-2
CASSLSRGQQYF TGTGCCAGCAGCTTATCCCGGGGCCAGCAGTACTTC TRBV13 - - TRBJ2-7
CAWGVGRASYEQYF TGTGCCTGGGGGGTCGGGAGGGCCAGCTACGAGCAGTACTTC TRBV30 - TRBD2 TRBJ2-7
CSARDGQGAFF TGCAGTGCTAGAGATGGTCAGGGAGCTTTCTTT TRBV20-1 - - TRBJ1-1
CASSLQGAYEQYF TGTGCCAGTAGTCTACAGGGGGCCTATGAGCAGTACTTC TRBV19 once TRBD1 TRBJ2-7
CASSQRTVTGELFF TGTGCCAGCAGCCAAAGGACGGTCACCGGGGAGCTGTTTTTT TRBV4-2 - - TRBJ2-2
CASSKVGVETQYF TGTGCCAGCAGCAAGGTTGGGGTAGAGACCCAGTACTTC TRBV7-9 - - TRBJ2-5
CSAAGRGIDTQYF TGCAGCGCCGCGGGCAGGGGGATAGATACGCAGTATTTT TRBV29-1 - TRBD1 TRBJ2-3
CASSQDYNEKLFF TGTGCCAGCAGCCAGGACTATAATGAAAAACTGTTTTTT TRBV5-4 once - TRBJ1-4
CASSSDPGRIFNYGYTF TGTGCCAGCAGTTCCGATCCGGGGAGGATCTTTAACTATGGCTACACCTTC TRBV2 - - TRBJ1-2
CASSSPGQGGDTQYF TGTGCCAGCAGTTCTCCGGGACAGGGCGGGGATACGCAGTATTTT TRBV28 - TRBD1 TRBJ2-3
CASIRRVDSDEQYF TGTGCCAGCATTCGCCGGGTAGATTCGGACGAGCAGTACTTC TRBV6-5 - - TRBJ2-7
CASSADRAKNSPLHF TGTGCCAGCAGTGCTGACAGGGCAAAAAATTCACCCCTCCACTTT TRBV2 - TRBD1 TRBJ1-6
CASSPYTGDYYEQYF TGTGCCAGCAGCCCCTACACAGGGGACTACTACGAGCAGTACTTC TRBV7-2 - - TRBJ2-7
CASSPGLAGGHSAQYF TGTGCCAGCAGCCCAGGACTAGCGGGAGGGCACTCGGCGCAGTATTTT TRBV9 - TRBD2 TRBJ2-3
CASSPRAAGRLVGELFF TGTGCCAGCTCACCACGGGCCGCCGGGCGGCTGGTCGGGGAGCTGTTTTTT TRBV18 - - TRBJ2-2
CASSFRKQGIDGYTF TGTGCCAGCAGCTTTCGTAAACAGGGAATTGATGGCTACACCTTC TRBV7-6 - - TRBJ1-2
CASSPRGTGAGTDTQYF TGTGCCAGCTCCCCTAGAGGGACAGGGGCAGGCACAGATACGCAGTATTTT TRBV18 - TRBD1 TRBJ2-3
CASSILLAGQETQYF TGTGCCAGTAGTATCCTCCTAGCGGGGCAAGAGACCCAGTACTTC TRBV19 - TRBD2 TRBJ2-5
CASSNLGTGQKYNEQFF TGTGCCAGCAGCAACCTAGGGACAGGGCAGAAGTACAATGAGCAGTTCTTC TRBV5-6 - TRBD1 TRBJ2-1
CASRALYEQFF TGTGCCAGCAGGGCTCTTTATGAGCAGTTCTTC TRBV6-5 - - TRBJ2-1
CASSPGTRGGLDQPQHF TGTGCCAGTAGTCCCGGGACCCGTGGGGGTTTAGATCAGCCCCAGCATTTT TRBV19 - - TRBJ1-5
CASSETRQEGGYTF TGTGCCAGCAGTGAAACACGCCAGGAGGGCGGCTACACCTTC TRBV28 - - TRBJ1-2
CASSLSSGRINEQFF TGTGCCAGCAGCTTGTCTAGCGGGAGAATCAATGAGCAGTTCTTC TRBV7-3 once TRBD2 TRBJ2-1
CASSVELSGNTIYF TGTGCCAGCAGCGTTGAGCTCTCTGGAAACACCATATATTTT TRBV9 - - TRBJ1-3